Below are 32 T cell receptor beta chains sequenced from a single sample in a study of CD8 T cells in ankylosing spondylitis. Notes on the study in general: A motif in TCR beta, a set of roughly eight highly homologous variants, appeared characteristic of ankylosing spondylitis blood.

Their specific antigens are unknown. TCRdb re-called the 5' RACE reads through MiXCR, storing one row per CDR3 protein. This table has around 440,000 distinct CDR3 sequences, about a sixth appearing once. The sequenced sample was blood, either unsorted or a sorted T cell fraction (not recorded which). These receptors were collected from a male donor with ankylosing spondylitis.

The chain employs TRBV7-2 and TRBJ2-5; a possible D gene is TRBD1 (6 bases). The CDR3 spans 13 residues. Trimming stripped 4 bases from V and 4 bases from J, with 10 bases between. The V gene's germline CDR1 is SGHTA and CDR2 FQGNSA. The CDR3 region is CASSSSTGETQYF. Here the CDR3 DNA reads TGTGCCAGCAGCTCGTCGACAGGAGAGACCCAGTACTTC. Variable domain in full (rest from reference TRBV7-2 and TRBJ2-5): GAGVSQSPSNKVTEKGKDVELRCDPISGHTALYWYRQSLGQGLEFLIYFQGNSAPDKSGLPSDRFSAERTGGSVSTLTIQRTQQEDSAVYLCASSSSTGETQYFGPGTRLLVL.

In its sample, this clonotype was seen a few times. The gene calls are TRBV20-1 and TRBJ2-1, with a tentative D call TRBD2 (6 bases). The ends were cut back, 5 bases at V and 8 bases at J, with 16 bases in the middle. CDR3 length equals 13 residues. Germline loops: CDR1 DFQATT, CDR2 SNEGSKA (reference sequence). The CDR3 spells CSAPSRGGDEQFF. The CDR3 DNA sequence: TGCAGTGCTCCGTCGCGAGGCGGGGATGAGCAGTTCTTC.

This chain links TRBV29-1 with TRBJ2-3, with 9 nucleotides matching TRBD2. Losses at the gene ends were 7 bases for V and 0 bases for J; bases not matched to a gene: 2. The CDR3 is 13 amino acids. Germline-derived CDR1 and CDR2 are SQVTM and ANQGSEA. The CDR3 here is CSGTSDSTDTQYF. CDR3 nucleotides: TGCAGCGGGACTAGCGACAGCACAGATACGCAGTATTTT.

Many counts were recorded for this clonotype. The junction departs from germline at one end; a sequencing error may be responsible. J is TRBJ2-7 and V is TRBV20-1; TRBD2 might be the D (7 bases). CDR3 size: 11 residues. Germline-derived CDR1 and CDR2 are DFQATT and SNEGSKA (reference sequence). CDR3 DNA sequence: TGCAGTGCTCCCCGGGGGGCGGACTGGAATTTC. Translation gives CSAPRGADWNF.

The chain employs TRBV7-8 and TRBJ2-7; D is perhaps TRBD1 or TRBD2 (6 bases each). Trimming shortened V by 6 bases and J by 0 bases, and 15 bases separated the two germline ends. Germline CDR1 reads SGHVS; CDR2 reads FQNEAQ. The CDR3 runs 15 residues. In DNA, the CDR3 is TGTGCCAGCAGTGTAGGGGGGACGGACTCCTACGAGCAGTACTTC. It translates to CASSVGGTDSYEQYF.

The rearrangement uses TRBV20-1 and TRBJ1-3; no clear D. The V end lost 0 bases, the J end lost 0 bases, and 9 bases lay between the germline ends. Germline CDR1 and CDR2: DFQATT and SNEGSKA (reference sequence). The CDR3 has 15 residues. The CDR3 DNA reads TGCAGTGCTAGAGATCCGGGGTACTCTGGAAACACCATATATTTT. It codes for CSARDPGYSGNTIYF.

This clonotype was detected a few times. In nucleotides, the CDR3 is TGTGCCAGCGCCCGGACAGGGTCAGGCGGCTACACCTTC. Its translation is CASARTGSGGYTF. This rearrangement joins TRBV11-1 to TRBJ1-2; 8 nucleotides agree with TRBD1. Germline V gene sequence: CDR1 SGHAT, CDR2 FQDESV (reference sequence). The V segment lost 8 bases and the J segment 8 bases; nucleotides outside the gene matches: 10. The CDR3 covers 13 residues.

This clonotype was observed once. The gene calls are TRBV5-1 and TRBJ2-3; D not resolved. CDR3 size: 16 residues. Germline V gene lookup returns CDR1 SGHRS and CDR2 YFSETQ. V was cut by 5 bases and J by 1 base, with 17 bases left in between. The CDR3 nucleotides are TGCGCCAGCAGTCAATCTCTCCTCTCTGGCACAGATACGCAGTATTTT. As protein: CASSQSLLSGTDTQYF.

This clonotype showed up just once. The chain employs TRBV11-2 and TRBJ1-1; perhaps TRBD1 as D (5 bases). CDR3 size: 16 residues. V was trimmed by 2 bases and J by 1 base, leaving 14 bases between them. Germline V gene data show CDR1 as SGHAT and CDR2 as FQNNGV. This chain's CDR3 is CASSLWPRGKNTEAFF. The DNA of the CDR3 is TGTGCCAGCAGCTTATGGCCCCGGGGGAAGAACACTGAAGCTTTCTTT.

This clonotype was observed a few times. The chain recombines TRBV29-1 with TRBJ2-7; no firm D call. Germline CDR1 and CDR2: SQVTM and ANQGSEA. The CDR3 sequence is 14 residues long. Trimming took 6 bases from V and 2 from J, leaving 17 bases between them. CDR3 nucleotide sequence: TGCAGCGTCGGACCGGACCCGACAACCTACGAGCAGTACTTC. This sequence encodes CSVGPDPTTYEQYF.

The sample holds many counts of this clonotype. The CDR3 here is CASSLEVDIYNEQFF. The CDR3 DNA reads as TGTGCCAGCAGCTTGGAAGTGGACATCTACAATGAGCAGTTCTTC. This chain uses TRBV5-5 with TRBJ2-1, with D maybe TRBD1 (5 bases). Germline CDR1 SGHKS, CDR2 YYEKEE (reference sequence). V lost 0 bases to trimming and J lost 3 bases, with 10 bases between them. The CDR3 consists of 15 residues.

The chain links TRBV6-2 or TRBV6-3 to TRBJ1-3; the match to TRBD1 covers 7 bases. From germline, CDR1 is MNHEY and CDR2 SVGEGT. The V gene end was trimmed by 6 bases and the J gene end by 0 bases; junction bases not matched to a gene: 5. CDR3 length: 15 residues. The CDR3 region is CASRPGGDSGNTIYF. In DNA, the CDR3 is TGTGCCAGCAGGCCAGGGGGTGACTCTGGAAACACCATATATTTT.

The genes are TRBV20-1 and TRBJ2-1; 7 bases are shared with TRBD2. This CDR3 has 21 residues. The trim removed 6 bases at V and 4 bases at J, leaving 30 bases unmatched. Germline values: CDR1 DFQATT, CDR2 SNEGSKA (reference sequence). The CDR3 DNA follows: TGCAGTGCCACAAACCCCCCACTCCCGACCTCACTAGCGAGAGCATACAATGAGCAGTTCTTC. This translates into CSATNPPLPTSLARAYNEQFF.

This clonotype was counted a few times. The junction departs from the called germline gene at one end, perhaps through a read error. The chain has TRBV12-3 or TRBV12-4 and TRBJ2-2, with 11 bases identical to TRBD2. This CDR3 is built from 20 residues. CDR3 amino acids: CASSLRATSGIRLNIGELFF. As DNA, the CDR3 is TGTGCCAGCAGTTTAAGGGCGACTAGCGGGATCCGATTGAACATCGGGGAGCTGTTTTTT.

The chain has TRBV24-1 and TRBJ2-6; unclear D gene. V was shortened by 9 bases and J by 4 bases, with 12 bases between the two germline ends. The CDR3 is 14 amino acids. The germline CDR1 and CDR2 sequences are KGHDR and SFDVKD. The CDR3 DNA reads as TGTGCCACCCAGGCCTCGAGGGGGGCCAACGTCCTGACTTTC. Translated, it gives CATQASRGANVLTF.

The DNA for the CDR3 is TGTGCCACCAGCCGGCAGTGGGGTAACAATGAGCAGTTCTTC. It encodes CATSRQWGNNEQFF. V is TRBV15 and J is TRBJ2-1; D is unclear. Germline V gene sequence: CDR1 LNHNV, CDR2 YYDKDF (reference sequence). The CDR3 consists of 14 residues. Between the trimmed V and J ends, which lost 5 bases and 5 bases, there was a span of 13 bases.

V is TRBV7-2 and J is TRBJ2-7, with D perhaps TRBD1 (5 bases). V was cut by 5 bases and J by 2 bases, with 16 bases left in between. CDR3 length equals 15 residues. The germline gives CDR1 SGHTA, CDR2 FQGNSA. DNA for the CDR3: TGTGCCAGCAGCCGTGGGCCAGGGAAAGCCTACGAGCAGTACTTC. Its protein product is CASSRGPGKAYEQYF.

This clonotype has more than one count but fewer than ten. The chain has TRBV28 and TRBJ2-4; D perhaps matches TRBD1 (5 bases). The CDR3 runs 16 residues. The germline V and J ends were trimmed by 3 bases and 0 bases, with 12 bases remaining between them. Germline V lookup: CDR1 MDHEN, CDR2 SYDVKM. The CDR3 sequence: CASSLGQGLAKNIQYF. CDR3 DNA: TGTGCCAGCAGTTTGGGGCAGGGTCTAGCCAAAAACATTCAGTACTTC. The full variable domain, completed using reference TRBV28 and TRBJ2-4, is DVKVTQSSRYLVKRTGEKVFLECVQDMDHENMFWYRQDPGLGLRLIYFSYDVKMKEKGDIPEGYSVSREKKERFSLILESASTNQTSMYLCASSLGQGLAKNIQYFGAGTRLSVL.

This clonotype was detected a few times. The chain is built from TRBV6-1 and TRBJ2-1, with 9 bases identical to TRBD2. Germline trimming cut 2 bases from V and 10 bases from J; bases unmatched to any gene: 9. The CDR3 is made up of 15 amino acids. Germline loops: CDR1 MNHNS, CDR2 SASEGT. This CDR3 is CASSEPGLAVQEQFF. Here the CDR3 DNA reads TGTGCCAGCAGTGAACCGGGACTAGCAGTTCAAGAGCAGTTCTTC.

V usage is TRBV11-2 and J usage is TRBJ2-3; 8 bases fit TRBD2. With 1 base clipped from V and 2 bases from J, the junction kept 2 bases outside the gene matches. The CDR3 totals 15 residues. Germline CDR1 reads SGHAT; CDR2 reads FQNNGV. The CDR3 DNA is TGTGCCAGCAGCTTAGCGGGGGGGTACACAGATACGCAGTATTTT. Amino acids: CASSLAGGYTDTQYF.

This sequence joins TRBV24-1 and TRBJ2-2, with 10 positions matching TRBD2. Losses at the gene ends were 4 bases for V and 3 bases for J; bases not matched to a gene: 7. The CDR3 covers 17 residues. Looked up from germline, CDR1 is KGHDR and CDR2 is SFDVKD. CDR3 loop: CATSDGTSGTYTGELFF. Written as DNA, the CDR3 is TGTGCCACCAGTGACGGTACTAGCGGGACGTACACCGGGGAGCTGTTTTTT.

The CDR3 sequence: CSAGGLINEKLFF. In DNA, the CDR3 is TGCAGTGCTGGGGGACTGATTAATGAAAAACTGTTTTTT. The gene calls are TRBV20-1 and TRBJ1-4, with a possible D match to TRBD1 (5 bases). Trimming left V 5 bases short and J 4 bases short, with 11 bases between. Germline V gives CDR1 DFQATT, CDR2 SNEGSKA (reference sequence). The CDR3 runs to 13 residues.

This clonotype was counted a few times. The V call is TRBV5-1, the J call TRBJ1-5; unclear D gene. The CDR3 has 16 residues. Trimming removed 0 bases from V and 8 bases from J, with 18 bases in between. Germline-derived CDR1 and CDR2 are SGHRS and YFSETQ. The CDR3, as DNA: TGCGCCAGCAGCTTGGCGGGAGAGTACCCTGGGGAGCCCCAGCATTTT. Amino acids: CASSLAGEYPGEPQHF. The complete variable domain, with remaining parts taken from reference TRBV5-1 and TRBJ1-5, reads KAGVTQTPRYLIKTRGQQVTLSCSPISGHRSVSWYQQTPGQGLQFLFEYFSETQRNKGNFPGRFSGRQFSNSRSEMNVSTLELGDSALYLCASSLAGEYPGEPQHFGDGTRLSIL.

The CDR3 DNA reads TGTGCCAGCAGTTTCGACAGGGGGGCTCAGCCCCAGCATTTT. It specifies CASSFDRGAQPQHF. This chain uses TRBV12-3 or TRBV12-4 with TRBJ1-5; 9 positions agree with TRBD1. The V gene end was trimmed by 3 bases and the J gene end by 6 bases; junction bases not matched to a gene: 3. This CDR3 spans 14 amino acids.

The chain recombines TRBV6-5 with TRBJ1-6; D unclear. The CDR3 has 15 residues. Germline lookup yields CDR1 MNHEY and CDR2 SVGAGI. Trimming took off 0 bases at V and 7 bases at J, with 10 bases between the two ends. CDR3 sequence (DNA): TGTGCCAGCAGTTACTCGAGCCGTCACAATTCACCCCTCCACTTT. It encodes CASSYSSRHNSPLHF.

The CDR3 nucleotides are TGTGCCAGTAGTATCACCCCCGGACAGGGGTCTTCCGATACGCAGTATTTT. Protein: CASSITPGQGSSDTQYF. The V gene is TRBV19, the J gene TRBJ2-3, with 9 bases identical to TRBD1. With 3 bases clipped from V and 6 bases from J, the junction kept 13 bases outside the gene matches. Germline V lookup: CDR1 LNHDA, CDR2 SQIVND (reference sequence). This CDR3 has 17 residues. Combining the CDR3 with reference TRBV19 and TRBJ2-3 gives the whole variable domain DGGITQSPKYLFRKEGQNVTLSCEQNLNHDAMYWYRQDPGQGLRLIYYSQIVNDFQKGDIAEGYSVSREKKESFPLTVTSAQKNPTAFYLCASSITPGQGSSDTQYFGPGTRLTVL.

This clonotype showed up just a few times. This rearrangement joins TRBV20-1 to TRBJ2-3, with TRBD1 matching over 8 bases. J was trimmed by 4 bases and V by 6 bases; bases with no gene match: 9. In germline, CDR1 is DFQATT, CDR2 SNEGSKA (reference sequence). The CDR3 sequence is 14 residues long. The DNA of the CDR3 is TGCAGTGCAGGGGGACAGGCCCCTGCAGATACGCAGTATTTT. Its translation: CSAGGQAPADTQYF.

There are a few counts of this clonotype. The chain combines TRBV7-6 with TRBJ2-2; D unclear. CDR3 size: 12 residues. The V gene's germline CDR1 is SGHVS and CDR2 FNYEAQ. Trimming shortened V by 5 bases and J by 9 bases, and 10 bases separated the two germline ends. The CDR3 loop reads CASSQSARELFF. The CDR3 nucleotides are TGTGCCAGCAGCCAGTCAGCGAGGGAGCTGTTTTTT.

CDR3 DNA sequence: TGTGCCAGCAGCCGCCGGGTCTCCGGGGCCAACGTCCTGACTTTC. This gives the protein CASSRRVSGANVLTF. The gene calls are TRBV5-6 and TRBJ2-6; no definite D call. Trimming pared 4 bases from V and 4 bases from J, leaving 12 bases between. CDR1 is SGHDT and CDR2 is YYEEEE in the germline V gene. This CDR3 has 15 amino acids. The full variable domain, its missing parts supplied by reference TRBV5-6 and TRBJ2-6, is DAGVTQSPTHLIKTRGQQVTLRCSPKSGHDTVSWYQQALGQGPQFIFQYYEEEERQRGNFPDRFSGHQFPNYSSELNVNALLLGDSALYLCASSRRVSGANVLTFGAGSRLTVL.

This clonotype appeared a few times. The chain links TRBV20-1 to TRBJ2-4; D may be TRBD2 (6 bases). With 6 bases removed from V and 3 bases from J, the gap between germline ends came to 12 bases. Per the germline V gene, CDR1 is DFQATT and CDR2 is SNEGSKA (reference sequence). The CDR3 consists of 13 residues. The CDR3 DNA sequence: TGCAGTGCACCCGAGGGAGGCAAAAACATTCAGTACTTC. Amino acid sequence: CSAPEGGKNIQYF.

The chain carries TRBV15 and TRBJ2-7; 8 bases match TRBD2. Germline CDR1 and CDR2: LNHNV and YYDKDF (reference sequence). Germline trimming cut 0 bases from V and 7 bases from J; bases unmatched to any gene: 14. This CDR3 has 17 residues. DNA of the CDR3: TGTGCCACCAGCAGAGATGGGCCCAGTAGCGGGGCTCGGGAGCAGTACTTC. This sequence encodes CATSRDGPSSGAREQYF.

This clonotype occurred a few times. The chain links TRBV12-3 or TRBV12-4 to TRBJ1-2, with a tentative D call TRBD1 (5 bases). V was cut by 1 base and J by 8 bases, with 11 bases left in between. The CDR3 length is 13 residues. Here the CDR3 reads CASSLGAGRGYTF. In DNA, the CDR3 is TGTGCCAGCAGTTTAGGGGCAGGGAGAGGCTACACCTTC.